The rows below give T cell receptor beta chains drawn from one sample of a study of tumor-infiltrating lymphocytes in primary liver carcinoma. TCRdb re-called the multiplex PCR reads through MiXCR, storing one row per CDR3 protein. Found here are around 190,000 distinct CDR3 sequences, approximately 86% of them singletons; the top ten hold 15% to 20%. The sequenced sample consisted of tumor tissue from primary liver carcinoma. These receptors were collected from a man aged 35 to 55 with primary liver carcinoma and hepatitis B virus infection. The CDR3 runs from the conserved cysteine through the conserved F or W. D genes are given only for firm matches. Clone size, where shown, is once, few, many, or a class for clones that have expanded.

>TRBJ2-1|TRBD2|-|TRBV5-1
TGCACCAGCAGCTTAGGGCTAGCGGGTAATAATGAACAGTTCTTC
CTSSLGLAGNNEQFF
>TRBJ2-1|TRBD2|-|TRBV29-1
TGCAGCGTTGATGTGGGTTGGGGGGGATGCAATGAGCAGTTCTTC
CSVDVGWGGCNEQFF
>TRBJ1-6|-|once|TRBV11-1
TGCGGTAGCAGCCGGACACTTGTTTCACCCCTCCACTTT
CGSSRTLVSPLHF
>TRBJ2-5|-|-|TRBV5-1
TGCACCAGCAGCTTGGAACTAAGTGAAGAGACCCAGTACTTC
CTSSLELSEETQYF
>TRBJ2-2|TRBD2|-|TRBV5-6
TGTGCCAGCAGCTTATGGGGACTAGTGTGGACAACCTGGGAGCTGTTTTTT
CASSLWGLVWTTWELFF
>TRBJ1-5|-|-|TRBV30
TGTGCATGGAGTCTTAAGGGCAATCAGCCCCAGCATTTT
CAWSLKGNQPQHF
>TRBJ1-2|-|-|TRBV4-1
TGCGCCAGCAGCCAAGTGGCGGCCAATGACTATGGCTACACCTTC
CASSQVAANDYGYTF
>TRBJ2-2|-|-|TRBV29-1
TGCAATGTTGATTCAGGAGTGAACACCGGGGAGCTGTTTTTT
CNVDSGVNTGELFF
>TRBJ2-5|TRBD1|once|TRBV6-9
TGTGTCAACAGGCCCCAGCTCGCAGGGGGCGGGGAGACCCAGTACTTC
CVNRPQLAGGGETQYF
>TRBJ2-5|-|-|TRBV19
TGTGCCAGTCCACAGGCTGCGGAGACCCAGTACTTC
CASPQAAETQYF
>TRBJ2-1|-|-|TRBV6-1
TGTGCCAGCTGTGAAGGAGGGGGAGGATACTATGAGCAGTTCTTC
CASCEGGGGYYEQFF
>TRBJ1-1|-|-|TRBV29-1
TGTAGCGTTGGTAGGGGCTGGGGGATGAACACTGAAACTTTCTTT
CSVGRGWGMNTETFF
>TRBJ2-5|TRBD1|-|TRBV28
TGTGCCAGCAGTGGACAGGTTATGGAGACCCAGCACTTC
CASSGQVMETQHF
>TRBJ1-5|-|once|TRBV28
TGTGCCAGCAGTGGAACCCATGATCAGCCCCAGCATTTT
CASSGTHDQPQHF
>TRBJ2-1|-|-|TRBV29-1
TGCAGTGGAACGTGGACGGGGGACTGCAATGAGCAGTTCTTC
CSGTWTGDCNEQFF
>TRBJ1-1|-|few|TRBV18
TGTGCCAGCTCACCAACCCGCGACAGTCTGAACACTGAAGCTTTCTTT
CASSPTRDSLNTEAFF
>TRBJ1-1|TRBD1|-|TRBV12-3/TRBV12-4
TGTGCCAACAGTTCCATCTTGGGACAGGGAAACACTGAAGCTTTCTTT
CANSSILGQGNTEAFF
>TRBJ1-4|-|-|TRBV11-2
TGTACCAGCAGCAAGCCCTCAGCTAATGAAAAACTGTTTTTT
CTSSKPSANEKLFF
>TRBJ1-2|TRBD1|once|TRBV4-2
TGTGCCAGCAGCCAAGTAGTGATAGGGGGCGCAGCGAAGGGCTACACCTTC
CASSQVVIGGAAKGYTF
>TRBJ2-2|-|-|TRBV14
TGTGCCAGTAGTCCCCCGGGGAGTTCGAACACCGGGAAGCTGTTTTTT
CASSPPGSSNTGKLFF
>TRBJ1-1|-|-|TRBV29-1
TGCAGCGCCTCTCATGGCAGGGCTGAAGATTTCTTT
CSASHGRAEDFF
>TRBJ1-2|-|-|TRBV7-9
TGTGCCAGCAGCCAGGCTGGGGCCGTTACTATCTATGGCTACACCTTC
CASSQAGAVTIYGYTF
>TRBJ1-6|TRBD1|many|TRBV6-2/TRBV6-3
TGTGCCAGCAGTTACCTCGGGACAGTTGACTCACCCCTCCACTTT
CASSYLGTVDSPLHF
>TRBJ2-1|-|-|TRBV11-1
TGTGCCAGCAACTTCTCCTCTGTTCTCTCCTACAATGAGCAGTTCTTC
CASNFSSVLSYNEQFF
>TRBJ2-7|-|-|TRBV14
TGTGCCAACAGCCAAGATCAAGGGACAAGGGGCCTGAACGAGCAGTACTTC
CANSQDQGTRGLNEQYF
>TRBJ2-7|-|-|TRBV29-1
TGCTGCGTCCGGGGGGGGGACAGGGAAACCTATGAGCAGTACTTC
CCVRGGDRETYEQYF
>TRBJ1-3|TRBD1|-|TRBV6-5
TGTGCCAGCAGTAGACAGGGCTCCTCTGGTGACACCATATATTTT
CASSRQGSSGDTIYF
>TRBJ2-3|-|-|TRBV12-5
TGTGCTAGTGCGCTCACAACTAACACAGATACGCAGTATTTT
CASALTTNTDTQYF
>TRBJ2-3|TRBD2|-|TRBV28
TGTGCCAGGAGTTTACTAGCGGGAGAAACAGATACACAGTATTTT
CARSLLAGETDTQYF
>TRBJ2-7|-|-|TRBV29-1
TGCAGTGCAGGGGACTTACCTGTCTGGGAGCAGTACTTC
CSAGDLPVWEQYF
>TRBJ1-2|TRBD1|-|TRBV6-1
TGTGCCAGCATCTTATACTCTACTGGACAGGGGCAGACTAACTATGGCTACACCTTC
CASILYSTGQGQTNYGYTF
>TRBJ2-1|TRBD2|medium-sized|TRBV11-3
TGTGCCAGCAGCGTACTAGCGGGAGCCGGGCAGTTCTTC
CASSVLAGAGQFF
>TRBJ2-3|-|once|TRBV11-1
TGTGCCAGCAGCTCTGGGGGAAGCTCTGTTCGAGCCCCTACAGATACGCAGTATTTT
CASSSGGSSVRAPTDTQYF
>TRBJ2-3|TRBD2|-|TRBV11-3
TGTACCAACTGCGACAGCCCGGCGGGAGGGGTGGATACGCAGTATTTT
CTNCDSPAGGVDTQYF
>TRBJ2-1|-|once|TRBV12-3/TRBV12-4
TGTGCCAGCAGTCTCCTCGATCTTCGGGGGCAATTCTTC
CASSLLDLRGQFF
>TRBJ2-1|TRBD2|-|TRBV6-5
TGTGTCAGCAGTTACCGGACTAGTTTTAATGAGCAGTTCTTC
CVSSYRTSFNEQFF
>TRBJ2-3|-|-|TRBV11-2
TGTGCCAGCAGCCGATCGCCGAGACTAACGGGAGAGAGGACAGGTACGCAGTACTTT
CASSRSPRLTGERTGTQYF
>TRBJ2-3|-|many|TRBV29-1
TGCAGCGTTGACAGGACGGCCATGGGGGATACGCAGTATTTT
CSVDRTAMGDTQYF
>TRBJ2-6|-|-|TRBV6-1
TGTGCCAGCAGTGCCAGACAGGTGCGATTCTTTAGGGCCAACGTCCTGACTTTC
CASSARQVRFFRANVLTF
>TRBJ2-7|TRBD2|-|TRBV4-2
TGTGGCAGCAGCCAAGATAGCGGGAAGGACAACGAGCAGTACTTC
CGSSQDSGKDNEQYF
>TRBJ2-1|TRBD1|-|TRBV5-5
TGTGCAAGCAGCTTGGGAGATGGACAGGGGGCCGGGAATGAGCAGTTTTTC
CASSLGDGQGAGNEQFF
>TRBJ2-1|-|many|TRBV29-1
TGCAGCGTTGATCTGGGGGTGGATGAGCAGTTCTTC
CSVDLGVDEQFF
>TRBJ2-2|-|many|TRBV12-3/TRBV12-4
TGTGCCAGCAGTTTTGGAACCGACACCGGGGAGCTGTTTTTT
CASSFGTDTGELFF
>TRBJ2-7|TRBD2|-|TRBV6-2/TRBV6-3
TGTGCCAGCTGTAGCGGGAGGGAAGGAGATCTCTACTACGTGCAGTACTTC
CASCSGREGDLYYVQYF
>TRBJ2-3|TRBD1|once|TRBV12-3/TRBV12-4
TGTGCCAGTGGTAAAGGGGACAGGGGCACAGATACGCAGTATTTT
CASGKGDRGTDTQYF
>TRBJ2-1|-|-|TRBV10-2
TGCGCCAGCAGCCACGGGTACACTGGGCAGTTCTTC
CASSHGYTGQFF
>TRBJ2-2|-|many|TRBV7-9
TGTGCCAGCAGAGAGGACGGCGCCGGGGAGCTGTTTTTT
CASREDGAGELFF